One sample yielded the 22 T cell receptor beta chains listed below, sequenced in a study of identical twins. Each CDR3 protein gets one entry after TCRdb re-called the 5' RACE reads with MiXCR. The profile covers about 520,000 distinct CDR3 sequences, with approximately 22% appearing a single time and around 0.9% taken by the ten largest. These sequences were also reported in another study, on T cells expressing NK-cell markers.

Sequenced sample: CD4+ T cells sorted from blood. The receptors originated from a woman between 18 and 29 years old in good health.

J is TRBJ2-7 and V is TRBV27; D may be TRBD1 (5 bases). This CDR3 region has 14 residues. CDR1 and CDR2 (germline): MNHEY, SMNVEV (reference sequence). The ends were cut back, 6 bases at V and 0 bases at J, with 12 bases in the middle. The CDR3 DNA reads TGTGCCAGCAGCAGGGTCCCGCTCTCCTACGAGCAGTACTTC. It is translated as CASSRVPLSYEQYF.

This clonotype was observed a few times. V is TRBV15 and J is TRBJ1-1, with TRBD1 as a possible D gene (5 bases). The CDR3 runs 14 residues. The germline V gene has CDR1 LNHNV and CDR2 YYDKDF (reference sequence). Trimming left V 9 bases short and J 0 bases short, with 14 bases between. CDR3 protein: CATEGRGVNTEAFF. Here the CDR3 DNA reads TGTGCCACTGAGGGGCGGGGGGTGAACACTGAAGCTTTCTTT.

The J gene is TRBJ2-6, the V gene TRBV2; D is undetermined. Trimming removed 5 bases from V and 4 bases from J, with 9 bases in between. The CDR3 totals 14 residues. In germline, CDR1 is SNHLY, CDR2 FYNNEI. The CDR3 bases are TGTGCCAGCAGTCGAGATGTGGGGGCCAACGTCCTGACTTTC. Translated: CASSRDVGANVLTF.

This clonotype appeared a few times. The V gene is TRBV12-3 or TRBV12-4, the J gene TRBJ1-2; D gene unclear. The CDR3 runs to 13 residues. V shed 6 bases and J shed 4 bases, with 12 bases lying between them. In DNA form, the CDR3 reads TGTGCCAGCAGCACCCGAGGGTCCTATGGCTACACCTTC. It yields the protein CASSTRGSYGYTF.

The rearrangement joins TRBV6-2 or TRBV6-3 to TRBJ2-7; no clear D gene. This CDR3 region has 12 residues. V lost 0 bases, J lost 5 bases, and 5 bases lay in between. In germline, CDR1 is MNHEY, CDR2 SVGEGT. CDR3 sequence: CASSYSRDEQYF. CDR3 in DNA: TGTGCCAGCAGTTACTCAAGGGACGAGCAGTACTTC.

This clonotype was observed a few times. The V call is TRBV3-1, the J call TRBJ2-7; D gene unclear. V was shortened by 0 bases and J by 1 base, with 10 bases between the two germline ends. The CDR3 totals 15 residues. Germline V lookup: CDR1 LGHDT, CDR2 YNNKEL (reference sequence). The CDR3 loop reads CASSQDSGGSYEQYF. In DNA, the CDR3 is TGTGCCAGCAGCCAAGATTCGGGCGGTTCCTACGAGCAGTACTTC.

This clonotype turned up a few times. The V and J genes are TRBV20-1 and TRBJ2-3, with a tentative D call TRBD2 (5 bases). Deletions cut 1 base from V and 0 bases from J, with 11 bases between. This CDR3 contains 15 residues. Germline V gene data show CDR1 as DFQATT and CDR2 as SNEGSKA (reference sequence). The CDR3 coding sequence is TGCAGTGCTAGAGCAGACTACCACAGCACAGATACGCAGTATTTT. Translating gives CSARADYHSTDTQYF.

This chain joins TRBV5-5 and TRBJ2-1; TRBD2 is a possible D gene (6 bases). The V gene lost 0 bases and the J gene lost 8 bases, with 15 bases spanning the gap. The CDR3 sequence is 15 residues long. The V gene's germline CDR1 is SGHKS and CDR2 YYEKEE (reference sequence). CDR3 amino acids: CASSLAGATPDEQFF. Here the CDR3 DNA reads TGTGCCAGCAGCTTGGCGGGAGCGACCCCGGATGAGCAGTTCTTC.

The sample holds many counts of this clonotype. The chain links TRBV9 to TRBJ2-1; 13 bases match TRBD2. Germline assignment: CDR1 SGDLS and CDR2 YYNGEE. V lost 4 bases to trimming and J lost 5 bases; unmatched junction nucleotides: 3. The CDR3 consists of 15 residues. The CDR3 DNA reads TGTGCCAGCAGCCCTGGGACTAGCGGGGACAATGAGCAGTTCTTC. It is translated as CASSPGTSGDNEQFF.

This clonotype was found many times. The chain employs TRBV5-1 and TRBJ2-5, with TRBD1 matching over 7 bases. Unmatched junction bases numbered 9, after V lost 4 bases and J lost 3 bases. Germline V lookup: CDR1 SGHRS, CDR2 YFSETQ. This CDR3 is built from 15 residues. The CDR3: CASSLGTETEETQYF. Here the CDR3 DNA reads TGCGCCAGCAGCCTAGGGACAGAAACCGAAGAGACCCAGTACTTC. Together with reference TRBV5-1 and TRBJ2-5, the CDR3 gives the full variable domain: KAGVTQTPRYLIKTRGQQVTLSCSPISGHRSVSWYQQTPGQGLQFLFEYFSETQRNKGNFPGRFSGRQFSNSRSEMNVSTLELGDSALYLCASSLGTETEETQYFGPGTRLLVL.

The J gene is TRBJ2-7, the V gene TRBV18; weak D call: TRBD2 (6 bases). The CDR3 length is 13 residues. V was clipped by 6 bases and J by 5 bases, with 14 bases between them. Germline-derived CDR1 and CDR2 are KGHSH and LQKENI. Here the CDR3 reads CASSVGRLNEQYF. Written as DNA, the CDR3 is TGTGCCAGCTCGGTTGGGAGGTTAAACGAGCAGTACTTC. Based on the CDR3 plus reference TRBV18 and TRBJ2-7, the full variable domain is NAGVMQNPRHLVRRRGQEARLRCSPMKGHSHVYWYRQLPEEGLKFMVYLQKENIIDESGMPKERFSAEFPKEGPSILRIQQVVRGDSAAYFCASSVGRLNEQYFGPGTRLTVT.

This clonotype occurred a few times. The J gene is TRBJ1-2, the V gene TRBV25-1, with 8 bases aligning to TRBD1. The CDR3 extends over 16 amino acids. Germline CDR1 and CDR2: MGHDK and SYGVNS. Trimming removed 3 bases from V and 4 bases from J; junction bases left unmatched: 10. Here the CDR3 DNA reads TGTGCCAGCAGTGACGTGACAGGGGAGTGGAGCTATGGCTACACCTTC. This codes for CASSDVTGEWSYGYTF.

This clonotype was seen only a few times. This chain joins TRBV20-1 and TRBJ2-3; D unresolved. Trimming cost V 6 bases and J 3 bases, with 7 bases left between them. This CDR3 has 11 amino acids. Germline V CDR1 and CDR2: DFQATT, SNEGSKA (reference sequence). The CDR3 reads CSAFKTDTQYF. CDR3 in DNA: TGCAGTGCCTTTAAAACAGATACGCAGTATTTT.

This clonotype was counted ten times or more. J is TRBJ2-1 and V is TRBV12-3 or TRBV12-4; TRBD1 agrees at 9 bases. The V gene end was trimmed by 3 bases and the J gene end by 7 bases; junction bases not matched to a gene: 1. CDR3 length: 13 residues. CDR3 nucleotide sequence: TGTGCCAGCAGTTTGGGACAGGGTAATGAGCAGTTCTTC. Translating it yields CASSLGQGNEQFF.

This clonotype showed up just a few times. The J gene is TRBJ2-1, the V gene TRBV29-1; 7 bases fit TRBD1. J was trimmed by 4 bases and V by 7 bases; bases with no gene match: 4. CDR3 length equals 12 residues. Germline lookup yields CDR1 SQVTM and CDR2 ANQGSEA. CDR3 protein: CSAKGAYNEQFF. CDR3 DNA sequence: TGCAGCGCTAAGGGGGCTTACAATGAGCAGTTCTTC.

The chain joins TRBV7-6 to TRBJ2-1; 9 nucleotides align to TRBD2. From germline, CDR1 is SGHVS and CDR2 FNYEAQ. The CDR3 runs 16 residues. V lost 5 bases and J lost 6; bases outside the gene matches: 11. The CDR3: CASSPRAAGGPNEQFF. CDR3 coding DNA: TGTGCCAGCAGCCCCCGGGCGGCGGGGGGGCCCAATGAGCAGTTCTTC.

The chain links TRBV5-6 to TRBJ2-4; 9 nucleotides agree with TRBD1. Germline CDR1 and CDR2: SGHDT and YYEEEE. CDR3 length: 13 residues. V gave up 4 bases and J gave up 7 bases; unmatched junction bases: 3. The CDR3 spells CASSAGTGNIQYF. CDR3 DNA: TGTGCCAGCAGCGCCGGGACAGGGAACATTCAGTACTTC.

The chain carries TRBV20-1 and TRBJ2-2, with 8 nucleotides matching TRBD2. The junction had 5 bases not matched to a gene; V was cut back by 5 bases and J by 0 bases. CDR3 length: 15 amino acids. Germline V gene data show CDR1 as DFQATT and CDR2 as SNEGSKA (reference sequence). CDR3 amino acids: CSARRTSTNTGELFF. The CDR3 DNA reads TGCAGTGCTCGTCGGACTAGCACGAACACCGGGGAGCTGTTTTTT.

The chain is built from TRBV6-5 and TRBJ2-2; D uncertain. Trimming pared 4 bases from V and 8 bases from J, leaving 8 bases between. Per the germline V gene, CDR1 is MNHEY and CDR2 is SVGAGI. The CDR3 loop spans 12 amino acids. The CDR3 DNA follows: TGTGCCAGCAGTTCCCGCCGGGGGGAGCTGTTTTTT. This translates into CASSSRRGELFF.

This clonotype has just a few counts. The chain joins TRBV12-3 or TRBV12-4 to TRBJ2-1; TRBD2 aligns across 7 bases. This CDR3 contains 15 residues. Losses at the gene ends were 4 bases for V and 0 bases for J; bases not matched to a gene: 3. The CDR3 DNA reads TGTGCCAGCAGTTCCGGGGGGAACTCCTACAATGAGCAGTTCTTC. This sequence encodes CASSSGGNSYNEQFF.

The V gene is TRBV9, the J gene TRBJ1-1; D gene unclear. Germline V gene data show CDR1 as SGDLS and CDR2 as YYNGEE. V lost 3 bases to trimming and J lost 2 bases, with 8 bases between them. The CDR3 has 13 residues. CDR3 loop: CASSAGANTEAFF. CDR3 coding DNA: TGTGCCAGCAGCGCTGGAGCTAACACTGAAGCTTTCTTT.

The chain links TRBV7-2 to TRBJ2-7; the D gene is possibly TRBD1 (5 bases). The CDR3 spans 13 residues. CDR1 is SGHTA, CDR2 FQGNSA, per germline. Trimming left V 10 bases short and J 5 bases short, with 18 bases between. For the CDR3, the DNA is TGTGCCACCTCGAAGACAGTGTCCGACGAGCAGTACTTC. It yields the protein CATSKTVSDEQYF.